This is a list of T cell receptor beta chains from one sample in a study of PD-1 blockade in mismatch repair-deficient tumors. Sequencing used immunoSEQ multiplex PCR; TCRdb keeps in-frame clones, though not all of them. The profile covers tens of thousands of clones, with 65% to 85% appearing a single time and roughly 2.5% taken by the ten largest. This specimen was peripheral blood, taken 12 weeks after starting pembrolizumab. The receptors come from an adult with mismatch repair-deficient cancer. Each CDR3 is given with its conserved first and last residue.

CDR3aa: CASTPAGRGADTEAFF; v_gene: TRBV6-6; j_gene: TRBJ1-1; len: 16
CDR3aa: CASSDRDRGITEAFF; v_gene: TRBV11-2; j_gene: TRBJ1-1; len: 15
CDR3aa: CASSLDSGSYEQYF; v_gene: TRBV11-2; j_gene: TRBJ2-7; len: 14
CDR3aa: CASSGTSLPGYTEAFF; v_gene: TRBV11-3; j_gene: TRBJ1-1; len: 16
CDR3aa: CASQDSYEQYF; v_gene: TRBV7-9; j_gene: TRBJ2-7; len: 11
CDR3aa: CASSLIGGFNEKLFF; v_gene: TRBV5-5; j_gene: TRBJ1-4; len: 15
CDR3aa: CASSILPGGTQYF; v_gene: TRBV7-8; j_gene: TRBJ2-5; len: 13
CDR3aa: CASSIDQEPEAFF; v_gene: TRBV19; j_gene: TRBJ1-1; len: 13
CDR3aa: CASSEFGPIEQYF; v_gene: TRBV6-1; j_gene: TRBJ2-7; len: 13
CDR3aa: CAWSVGHSNEKLFF; v_gene: TRBV30; j_gene: TRBJ1-4; len: 14
CDR3aa: CSALQGSTWYEQYF; v_gene: TRBV29-1; j_gene: TRBJ2-7; len: 14
CDR3aa: CASSGQRSGYTF; v_gene: TRBV6-1; j_gene: TRBJ1-2; len: 12
CDR3aa: CASRDDTNTEAFF; v_gene: TRBV6-6; j_gene: TRBJ1-1; len: 13
CDR3aa: CASSPGDEQYF; v_gene: TRBV18; j_gene: TRBJ2-7; len: 11
CDR3aa: CASSSLQEAEAFF; v_gene: TRBV18; j_gene: TRBJ1-1; len: 13
CDR3aa: CASGLGTRGASTDTQYF; v_gene: TRBV12-5; j_gene: TRBJ2-3; len: 17
CDR3aa: CASSQEKGGNYGYTF; v_gene: TRBV18; j_gene: TRBJ1-2; len: 15
CDR3aa: CASSQMDRSYEQYF; v_gene: TRBV4-1; j_gene: TRBJ2-7; len: 14
CDR3aa: CASSQNPGGSTDTQYF; v_gene: TRBV4-2; j_gene: TRBJ2-3; len: 16
CDR3aa: CASSLVGQGSTGELFF; v_gene: TRBV5-4; j_gene: TRBJ2-2; len: 16
CDR3aa: CASSQSVDGRNIQYF; v_gene: TRBV23-1; j_gene: TRBJ2-4; len: 15
CDR3aa: CASSTHRDRQSGTEAFF; v_gene: TRBV19; j_gene: TRBJ1-1; len: 17
CDR3aa: CASSLSREKLFF; v_gene: TRBV19; j_gene: TRBJ1-4; len: 12
CDR3aa: CASSPGDYGYTF; v_gene: TRBV11-3; j_gene: TRBJ1-2; len: 12
CDR3aa: CATSLGGSSDTQYF; v_gene: TRBV15; j_gene: TRBJ2-3; len: 14
CDR3aa: CASSPLTGTEETQYF; v_gene: TRBV6-5; j_gene: TRBJ2-5; len: 15
CDR3aa: CASSAGGYYGYTF; v_gene: TRBV5-4; j_gene: TRBJ1-2; len: 13
CDR3aa: CASSLMTGQGFEQYF; v_gene: TRBV27; j_gene: TRBJ2-7; len: 15
CDR3aa: CASRAGNTEAFF; v_gene: TRBV19; j_gene: TRBJ1-1; len: 12
CDR3aa: CASRVSTGRTYEQYF; v_gene: TRBV5-1; j_gene: TRBJ2-7; len: 15
CDR3aa: CASSIKGQGGYEQYF; v_gene: TRBV19; j_gene: TRBJ2-7; len: 15
CDR3aa: CASSGRQGNTGELFF; v_gene: TRBV9; j_gene: TRBJ2-2; len: 15
CDR3aa: CASSQAGGGTDTQYF; v_gene: TRBV19; j_gene: TRBJ2-3; len: 15
CDR3aa: CASSIQGATEAFF; v_gene: TRBV19; j_gene: TRBJ1-1; len: 13
CDR3aa: CASSVPGQGAREQYF; v_gene: TRBV5-8; j_gene: TRBJ2-7; len: 15
CDR3aa: CASSLVAGARSSYEQYF; v_gene: TRBV11-2; j_gene: TRBJ2-7; len: 17
CDR3aa: CASSQDPQATGGYTF; v_gene: TRBV4-2; j_gene: TRBJ1-2; len: 15
CDR3aa: CASANYLSSYNEQFF; v_gene: TRBV19; j_gene: TRBJ2-1; len: 15
CDR3aa: CASSLAGGQADTQYF; v_gene: TRBV5-1; j_gene: TRBJ2-3; len: 15
CDR3aa: CASSIDRASGKSTDTQYF; v_gene: TRBV19; j_gene: TRBJ2-3; len: 18
CDR3aa: CAISESTSGNTGELFF; v_gene: TRBV10-3; j_gene: TRBJ2-2; len: 16